This T cell receptor (beta chain) was sequenced in a study of shared clonotypes between healthy human individuals. Remarks on this clone: The sample holds other DNA sequences that translate to the same CDR3.

Germline assignment: CDR1 MDHEN and CDR2 SYDVKM. The CDR3 sequence is 11 residues long. The V end was cut by 3 bases, the J end by 7 bases, with 3 bases between. Profiled with immunoSEQ multiplex PCR; TCRdb holds only in-frame clones, not every one. The sample consists of 400,000 to 600,000 clones, roughly 80% of them appearing once. The sequenced material came from PBMCs. The sequence derives from a woman aged 40 to 49 in good health. Some clones in this sample may be carry-over from other donors' samples. This sequence joins TRBV28 and TRBJ1-4; D uncertain. CDR3 in DNA: TGTGCCAGCAGTTTCGGTGAAAAACTGTTTTTT. Translation gives CASSFGEKLFF.